These 30 T cell receptor beta chains share one sample of origin, sequenced in a study of blood T cell repertoires in COVID-19. The repertoire was sequenced with immunoSEQ multiplex PCR; TCRdb's copy has only in-frame clones and lacks some. The sample yields about 140,000 clones, over 65% seen once. Sample: peripheral blood. The receptors stem from a human donor in a cohort sampled during active COVID-19.

This rearrangement joins TRBV5-4 to TRBJ2-1; maybe TRBD2 (7 bases). The CDR3 loop spans 15 amino acids. V was clipped by 3 bases and J by 0 bases, with 10 bases between them. Germline lookup yields CDR1 SGHNT and CDR2 YYREEE (reference sequence). CDR3 in amino acids: CASSSGGSSYNEQFF. CDR3 in DNA: TGTGCCAGCAGCTCGGGGGGCAGCTCCTACAATGAGCAGTTCTTC.

V and J are TRBV5-1 and TRBJ2-7; 8 bases are a match to TRBD2. V was clipped by 5 bases and J by 5 bases; unmatched bases: 9. Looked up from germline, CDR1 is SGHRS and CDR2 is YFSETQ. The CDR3 loop spans 14 amino acids. The CDR3 bases are TGCGCCAGCAGTCCCGGGGGGGTATGGGACGAGCAGTACTTC. Amino acids: CASSPGGVWDEQYF.

The chain joins TRBV18 to TRBJ2-5, with TRBD1 as a possible D gene (6 bases). V lost 2 bases, J lost 4 bases, and 14 bases lay in between. This CDR3 region has 15 residues. Germline V gene sequence: CDR1 KGHSH, CDR2 LQKENI. CDR3 nucleotide sequence: TGTGCCAGCTCACCAACAGGGACGTGGGGAGAGACCCAGTACTTC. This sequence encodes CASSPTGTWGETQYF.

The chain links TRBV11-2 to TRBJ2-1, with 9 bases identical to TRBD2. V shed 2 bases, J shed 4 bases, and the junction held 9 bases outside the gene matches. In germline, CDR1 is SGHAT, CDR2 FQNNGV. There are 17 residues in the CDR3. This CDR3 is CASSLLAGTRFYNEQFF. The DNA for the CDR3 is TGTGCCAGCAGCTTACTAGCGGGGACACGGTTTTACAATGAGCAGTTCTTC.

The V call is TRBV5-4, the J call TRBJ1-1; no clear D gene. V was trimmed by 2 bases and J by 2 bases, leaving 10 bases between them. The CDR3 consists of 14 residues. The V gene's germline CDR1 is SGHNT and CDR2 YYREEE (reference sequence). The CDR3 nucleotides read TGTGCCAGCAGCTTCGGGAGTACAAACACTGAAGCTTTCTTT. Protein sequence: CASSFGSTNTEAFF.

This clone was observed a few times. The chain combines TRBV29-1 with TRBJ2-7; 7 bases match TRBD1. The germline V gene has CDR1 SQVTM and CDR2 ANQGSEA. After removal of 6 bases from V and 1 base from J, the junction contained 3 bases not matched to a gene. The CDR3 runs to 12 residues. Written as DNA, the CDR3 is TGCAGCGTCCGGGACAGATCCTACGAGCAGTACTTC. Translated: CSVRDRSYEQYF.

The J gene is TRBJ2-1, the V gene TRBV5-6; TRBD2 matches 10 bases. V trimming: 4 bases; J trimming: 8 bases; junction bases outside the gene matches: 18. Germline CDR1 reads SGHDT; CDR2 reads YYEEEE. The CDR3 runs 18 residues. CDR3 bases: TGTGCCAGCAGCCACTGGAGACTAGCGGGCCTGGCAGCGCATGAGCAGTTCTTC. This codes for CASSHWRLAGLAAHEQFF.

The chain uses TRBV21-1 and TRBJ2-2; the DNA was not compared with TRBD1, the D call given in the table. TRBV21-1 is tagged as a pseudogene. This CDR3 region has 21 residues. The CDR3 bases are TGTGCCAGCACCAAAGGGTATGCTTCGGGGACAGGGGGCTCGCGGACCGGGGAGCTGTTTTTT. Its translation: CASTKGYASGTGGSRTGELFF.

In regard to this clone: A read error may account for a junction end that differs from germline. The V and J genes are TRBV29-1 and TRBJ1-2; 11 bases fit TRBD1. The CDR3 sequence is 14 residues long. Germline values: CDR1 SQVTM, CDR2 ANQGSEA. CDR3 DNA: TGCAGCGTGGGGGGACAGGGGGAGAGTGGTGGCTATACCTTC. Protein product: CSVGGQGESGGYTF.

The chain combines TRBV30 with TRBJ1-2; 9 bases agree with TRBD1. Trimming removed 2 bases from V and 8 bases from J; junction bases left unmatched: 6. There are 13 residues in the CDR3. Germline values: CDR1 GTSNPN, CDR2 SVGIG (reference sequence). The CDR3 sequence: CAWSHTGGAGYTF. DNA of the CDR3: TGTGCCTGGAGTCATACAGGGGGCGCAGGCTACACCTTC.

CDR3 in amino acids: CASSPGRDSTDTQYF. In DNA, the CDR3 is TGTGCCAGCTCACCGGGCAGGGACTCCACAGATACGCAGTATTTT. The chain employs TRBV18 and TRBJ2-3, with D maybe TRBD2 (6 bases). Per the germline V gene, CDR1 is KGHSH and CDR2 is LQKENI. V lost 3 bases to trimming and J lost 2 bases, with 12 bases between them. The CDR3 totals 15 residues.

This chain joins TRBV7-6 and TRBJ2-1, with TRBD1 matching 12 bases. Germline CDR1 and CDR2: SGHVS and FNYEAQ. J was trimmed by 9 bases and V by 1 base; bases with no gene match: 7. CDR3 length equals 16 residues. The DNA of the CDR3 is TGTGCCAGCAGCTTAGTCCCGGGACAGGGGGCGTTTGAGCAGTTCTTC. This encodes CASSLVPGQGAFEQFF.

CDR3 in amino acids: CASSQSKRTSGGYNEQFF. For the CDR3, the DNA is TGTGCCAGCAGCCAATCTAAGCGGACTAGCGGGGGCTACAATGAGCAGTTCTTC. V usage is TRBV16 and J usage is TRBJ2-1, with TRBD2 matching 13 bases. The trim removed 0 bases at V and 3 bases at J, leaving 5 bases unmatched. The CDR3 has 18 amino acids. Germline values: CDR1 KGHSY, CDR2 FQNENV.

This clone was detected a few times. The chain employs TRBV19 and TRBJ2-1; tentatively, D is TRBD2 (6 bases). The V and J ends lost 5 bases and 9 bases respectively, with 20 bases between them. The CDR3 is 15 residues long. CDR1 is LNHDA, CDR2 SQIVND, per germline (reference sequence). CDR3 DNA sequence: TGTGCCAGTAGTCCCCCGTTGGGGAGGAATCCTGAGCAGTTCTTC. It specifies CASSPPLGRNPEQFF.

The table lists this clone with many counts. The chain has TRBV10-2 and TRBJ1-5; TRBD1 might be the D (6 bases). Trimming removed 2 bases from V and 7 bases from J, with 12 bases in between. The CDR3 totals 14 residues. Germline values: CDR1 WSHSY, CDR2 SAAADI. The CDR3: CASSETGSGQPQHF. DNA of the CDR3: TGCGCCAGCAGTGAGACAGGGTCGGGACAGCCCCAGCATTTT.

The rearrangement links TRBV7-8 to TRBJ2-5; a possible D gene is TRBD2 (6 bases). CDR3 size: 16 residues. Germline V gene sequence: CDR1 SGHVS, CDR2 FQNEAQ. V shed 1 base and J shed 4 bases, with 16 bases lying between them. The CDR3 loop is CASSLVGLARIETQYF. Written as DNA, the CDR3 is TGTGCCAGCAGCTTAGTGGGCCTAGCGCGAATAGAGACCCAGTACTTC.

The V call is TRBV11-2, the J call TRBJ2-3, with D possibly matching TRBD2 (6 bases). Trimming took 1 base from V and 2 from J, leaving 16 bases between them. From germline, CDR1 is SGHAT and CDR2 FQNNGV. This CDR3 contains 17 residues. CDR3 sequence (DNA): TGTGCCAGCAGCTTAGGGATCTTGCGGGGCCACACAGATACGCAGTATTTT. Translated, it gives CASSLGILRGHTDTQYF. The full variable domain, completed using reference TRBV11-2 and TRBJ2-3, is EAGVAQSPRYKIIEKRQSVAFWCNPISGHATLYWYQQILGQGPKLLIQFQNNGVVDDSQLPKDRFSAERLKGVDSTLKIQPAKLEDSAVYLCASSLGILRGHTDTQYFGPGTRLTVL.

V usage is TRBV7-9 and J usage is TRBJ1-2; D not resolved. The CDR3 runs to 13 residues. Trimming stripped 1 base from V and 8 bases from J, with 11 bases between. CDR1 SEHNR and CDR2 FQNEAQ come from the germline V gene (reference sequence). For the CDR3, the DNA is TGTGCCAGCAGCTTAGATATTCTAAACGGCTACACCTTC. Its protein product is CASSLDILNGYTF.

The V and J genes are TRBV5-4 and TRBJ1-6; D call uncertain. The CDR3 has 18 residues. Germline loops: CDR1 SGHNT, CDR2 YYREEE (reference sequence). Trimming pared 0 bases from V and 0 bases from J, leaving 13 bases between. CDR3 sequence reads: CASSLVAVASSYNSPLHF. CDR3 bases: TGTGCCAGCAGCTTGGTGGCAGTCGCTAGCTCCTATAATTCACCCCTCCACTTT.

This clone came up a few times. The chain couples TRBV6-2 or TRBV6-3 to TRBJ2-1; 11 bases align to TRBD2. CDR3 length: 19 residues. J was trimmed by 0 bases and V by 2 bases; bases with no gene match: 9. Per the germline V gene, CDR1 is MNHEY and CDR2 is SVGEGT. CDR3 amino acids: CASSYPGLAVPSSYNEQFF. DNA of the CDR3: TGTGCCAGCAGTTACCCGGGACTAGCGGTCCCGAGCTCCTACAATGAGCAGTTCTTC.

The chain recombines TRBV24-1 with TRBJ2-6; TRBD2 might be the D (5 bases). V lost 8 bases, J lost 1 base, and 8 bases lay in between. CDR1 and CDR2 from the germline V gene are KGHDR and SFDVKD. The length of the CDR3 is 14 residues. CDR3 loop: CATTPGSGANVLTF. CDR3 DNA: TGTGCCACCACGCCGGGGTCTGGGGCCAACGTCCTGACTTTC.

This chain links TRBV2 with TRBJ1-1; 8 bases are shared with TRBD1. The CDR3 totals 13 residues. The V gene's germline CDR1 is SNHLY and CDR2 FYNNEI. The ends lost 10 bases at V and 7 bases at J; junction bases unmatched: 11. This CDR3 is CAMEGRGQGEAFF. The CDR3 DNA follows: TGTGCCATGGAGGGCAGGGGGCAGGGTGAAGCTTTCTTT.

This chain links TRBV29-1 with TRBJ2-3; D may be TRBD2 (5 bases). Germline lookup yields CDR1 SQVTM and CDR2 ANQGSEA. V was cut by 6 bases and J by 0 bases, with 16 bases left in between. The CDR3 extends over 15 amino acids. The CDR3 is CSVGEGITSTDTQYF. The CDR3 DNA sequence: TGCAGCGTAGGAGAGGGAATTACTAGCACAGATACGCAGTATTTT.

The chain combines TRBV7-2 with TRBJ1-1; the D is unclear. V lost 5 bases and J lost 2, with 12 bases in between. Germline-derived CDR1 and CDR2 are SGHTA and FQGNSA. CDR3 length: 14 amino acids. This chain's CDR3 is CASSPQVRNTEAFF. The CDR3 DNA follows: TGTGCCAGCAGCCCCCAGGTCCGAAACACTGAAGCTTTCTTT. Using reference TRBV7-2 and TRBJ1-1 for the parts outside the CDR3, the full variable domain is GAGVSQSPSNKVTEKGKDVELRCDPISGHTALYWYRQSLGQGLEFLIYFQGNSAPDKSGLPSDRFSAERTGGSVSTLTIQRTQQEDSAVYLCASSPQVRNTEAFFGQGTRLTVV.

V and J are TRBV19 and TRBJ2-1; perhaps TRBD1 as D (5 bases). V lost 3 bases and J 5 bases, leaving 8 bases between the germline ends. Germline V lookup: CDR1 LNHDA, CDR2 SQIVND (reference sequence). CDR3 length: 13 residues. The CDR3 sequence: CASSMAGNNEQFF. The CDR3 coding sequence is TGTGCCAGTAGTATGGCAGGGAACAATGAGCAGTTCTTC.

This clone has a single count. The rearrangement joins TRBV7-9 to TRBJ2-1, with a possible D match to TRBD2 (6 bases). Germline assignment: CDR1 SEHNR and CDR2 FQNEAQ (reference sequence). The CDR3 is made up of 14 amino acids. V was cut by 1 base and J by 8 bases, with 12 bases left in between. CDR3 sequence reads: CASSLEILAYEQFF. CDR3 in DNA: TGTGCCAGCAGCTTAGAAATACTAGCATATGAGCAGTTCTTC.

The gene calls are TRBV7-9 and TRBJ2-1, with D possibly TRBD2 on 5 matching bases. Germline V gives CDR1 SEHNR, CDR2 FQNEAQ (reference sequence). The CDR3 totals 13 residues. The V end was cut by 1 base, the J end by 9 bases, with 10 bases between. As DNA, the CDR3 is TGTGCCAGCAGCTTAGGGGAACTAGGTGAGCAGTTCTTC. The encoded protein is CASSLGELGEQFF.

J is TRBJ1-5 and V is TRBV9; possibly TRBD1 for D (6 bases). Trimming took 4 bases from V and 6 from J, leaving 14 bases between them. CDR3 length equals 14 residues. From germline, CDR1 is SGDLS and CDR2 YYNGEE. CDR3 sequence: CASSPGGPGQPQHF. CDR3 DNA sequence: TGTGCCAGCAGCCCCGGGGGGCCGGGTCAGCCCCAGCATTTT.

Concerning this clone: One end of the junction fails to match germline, which may point to a read error. This sequence joins TRBV3-1 (or the pseudogene TRBV3-2) and TRBJ1-5; D ambiguous. The CDR3 covers 15 residues. CDR1 LGHDT and CDR2 YNNKEL come from the germline V gene (reference sequence). CDR3 DNA sequence: TGTGCCAGCAGCCAAGATGCGGCAGAAGATCAGTCCCAGCATTTT. The encoded protein is CASSQDAAEDQSQHF.

J is TRBJ2-1 and V is TRBV4-1, with 9 nucleotides matching TRBD2. The V gene's germline CDR1 is MGHRA and CDR2 YSYEKL. The length of the CDR3 is 17 residues. With 1 base clipped from V and 3 bases from J, the junction kept 7 bases outside the gene matches. CDR3: CASSQVVQRGDYNEQFF. DNA of the CDR3: TGCGCCAGCAGCCAAGTTGTCCAGCGGGGGGACTACAATGAGCAGTTCTTC.